Presented here are 19 T cell receptor beta chains from one specimen sequenced in a study of human T cells and chemical hapten exposure. Individual cDNA molecules (in the library) carried attached unique molecular identifiers. Via MiXCR, TCRdb re-called the reads, giving one row per CDR3 protein. The sample has 120,000 or so distinct CDR3 sequences; 8.5% are singletons. Researchers extracted total RNA from unfractionated whole blood. Sequencing was done on a sample of whole blood. Receptors originate from a human donor in good health. Some clones in this sample may be carry-over from other donors' samples.

In this sample, this clonotype turned up a few times. The V gene is TRBV7-2, the J gene TRBJ2-3, with D unresolved. Germline V gene data show CDR1 as SGHTA and CDR2 as FQGNSA. Trimming cost V 0 bases and J 14 bases, with 9 bases left between them. CDR3 size: 11 residues. In nucleotides, the CDR3 is TGTGCCAGCAGCTTAGCCCTAGTTAGGTATTTT. Translated: CASSLALVRYF. The full variable domain, with the rest looked up from reference TRBV7-2 and TRBJ2-3, is GAGVSQSPSNKVTEKGKDVELRCDPISGHTALYWYRQSLGQGLEFLIYFQGNSAPDKSGLPSDRFSAERTGGSVSTLTIQRTQQEDSAVYLCASSLALVRYFGPGTRLTVL.

Worth noting for this clonotype: A much larger clone differs by one base, so this may be a read error. V usage is TRBV7-6 and J usage is TRBJ2-1, with 9 bases identical to TRBD2. The CDR3 is 15 amino acids. Germline V lookup: CDR1 SGHVS, CDR2 FNYEAQ. The J segment lost 10 bases and the V segment lost 5 bases, leaving 12 bases of the junction unmatched. The CDR3 region has the DNA TGTGCCAGCAGCGGAACCAGGACTAGCGTCAGGGAGCAGTTCTTC. The encoded protein is CASSGTRTSVREQFF.

The J gene is TRBJ2-6, the V gene TRBV20-1; the D gene is possibly TRBD1 (6 bases). The germline V and J ends were trimmed by 7 bases and 1 base, with 14 bases remaining between them. The CDR3 sequence is 15 residues long. In germline, CDR1 is DFQATT, CDR2 SNEGSKA (reference sequence). CDR3: CSGTAQGSGANVLTF. In nucleotides, the CDR3 is TGCAGTGGGACAGCTCAGGGATCTGGGGCCAACGTCCTGACTTTC.

In its sample, this clonotype was seen many times. The chain recombines TRBV28 with TRBJ2-7; 9 nucleotides agree with TRBD1. The CDR3 consists of 15 residues. The V gene's germline CDR1 is MDHEN and CDR2 SYDVKM. The V and J ends lost 6 bases and 2 bases, in that order; junction bases with no gene match: 8. This CDR3 is CASSPRDRETYEQYF. The CDR3 region has the DNA TGTGCCAGCAGCCCCCGGGACAGGGAGACCTACGAGCAGTACTTC.

This rearrangement joins TRBV11-2 to TRBJ2-7, with 8 nucleotides matching TRBD1. The V and J ends lost 5 bases and 0 bases, in that order; junction bases with no gene match: 3. This CDR3 has 14 amino acids. CDR1 SGHAT and CDR2 FQNNGV come from the germline V gene. The CDR3 coding sequence is TGTGCCAGCAGCAAGGACAGGGCCTCCTACGAGCAGTACTTC. It encodes CASSKDRASYEQYF.

This clonotype was seen more than once but under ten times. The CDR3: CASSPRGQGMETQYF. CDR3 DNA sequence: TGTGCCAGCAGCCCTCGGGGACAGGGGATGGAGACCCAGTACTTC. This chain uses TRBV16 with TRBJ2-5; 10 bases align to TRBD1. The CDR3 covers 15 residues. Germline CDR1 and CDR2: KGHSY and FQNENV. V shed 4 bases and J 5 bases; nucleotides not matched to a gene: 7.

CDR3 in DNA: TGTGCCAGCAGTTACAGGGCTACCTCCCAAGAGACCCAGTACTTC. Its protein is CASSYRATSQETQYF. The chain links TRBV6-5 to TRBJ2-5; D not certain. The V gene lost 2 bases and the J gene lost 1 base, with 11 bases spanning the gap. This CDR3 spans 15 amino acids. Germline loops: CDR1 MNHEY, CDR2 SVGAGI.

The CDR3, as DNA: TGCAGTGCCGGGACAGGGCCGCTACGCGAGCAGTACTTC. It codes for CSAGTGPLREQYF. The chain combines TRBV20-1 with TRBJ2-7, with TRBD1 identical over 9 bases. Germline V CDR1 and CDR2: DFQATT, SNEGSKA (reference sequence). Trimming cost V 6 bases and J 6 bases; bases outside gene matches: 9. This CDR3 is 13 amino acids long.

This clonotype has ten or more counts. V and J are TRBV20-1 and TRBJ2-7; 11 nucleotides align to TRBD1. V shed 5 bases, J shed 3 bases, and the junction held 9 bases outside the gene matches. Germline V gene lookup returns CDR1 DFQATT and CDR2 SNEGSKA (reference sequence). CDR3 length: 15 amino acids. CDR3 loop: CSADGGTGGFYEQYF. The CDR3 DNA reads as TGCAGTGCTGATGGAGGGACAGGGGGTTTCTACGAGCAGTACTTC.

The table lists this clonotype with a few counts. The chain links TRBV6-5 to TRBJ1-3; D possibly corresponds to TRBD1 (5 bases). Trimming took off 2 bases at V and 2 bases at J, with 13 bases between the two ends. This CDR3 is 16 amino acids long. Germline V gene lookup returns CDR1 MNHEY and CDR2 SVGAGI. CDR3 sequence reads: CASSYTEKGPGNTIYF. In nucleotides, the CDR3 is TGTGCCAGCAGTTACACAGAGAAGGGACCTGGAAACACCATATATTTT.

The chain has TRBV7-9 and TRBJ2-3; 12 positions agree with TRBD1. Per germline, CDR1 SEHNR and CDR2 FQNEAQ (reference sequence). With 4 bases clipped from V and 6 bases from J, the junction kept 5 bases outside the gene matches. This CDR3 is 15 amino acids long. The CDR3 DNA is TGTGCCAGCAGCTCGGGACAGGGGGCGAGGGATACGCAGTATTTT. Translated, it gives CASSSGQGARDTQYF.

This chain uses TRBV20-1 with TRBJ2-7, with D possibly matching TRBD1 (5 bases). This CDR3 is built from 13 residues. V was cut by 2 bases and J by 2 bases, with 10 bases left in between. Germline assignment: CDR1 DFQATT and CDR2 SNEGSKA (reference sequence). CDR3 residues: CSARRQSPYEQYF. CDR3 sequence (DNA): TGCAGTGCTAGACGACAGAGTCCCTACGAGCAGTACTTC.

This clonotype has ten or more counts. The V and J genes are TRBV9 and TRBJ1-5; 8 nucleotides align to TRBD1. Losses at the gene ends were 3 bases for V and 6 bases for J; bases not matched to a gene: 8. The CDR3 consists of 15 residues. Germline CDR1 is SGDLS and CDR2 is YYNGEE. The CDR3, as DNA: TGTGCCAGCAGCGCCACGGACAGGGCGTCTCAGCCCCAGCATTTT. This codes for CASSATDRASQPQHF.

This clonotype has a handful of counts. V gene TRBV14 combines with J gene TRBJ2-1; D is perhaps TRBD1 or TRBD2 (6 bases each). The ends were cut back, 4 bases at V and 10 bases at J, with 17 bases in the middle. CDR1 and CDR2 from the germline V gene are SGHDN and FVKESK. The length of the CDR3 is 14 residues. The CDR3 is CASSPPGGDGEQFF. DNA of the CDR3: TGTGCCAGCAGCCCCCCCGGGGGCGACGGCGAGCAGTTCTTC. The full variable domain, rest sourced from reference TRBV14 and TRBJ2-1, is EAGVTQFPSHSVIEKGQTVTLRCDPISGHDNLYWYRRVMGKEIKFLLHFVKESKQDESGMPNNRFLAERTGGTYSTLKVQPAELEDSGVYFCASSPPGGDGEQFFGPGTRLTVL.

This clonotype was detected only a few times. This sequence joins TRBV4-3 and TRBJ2-2; 7 nucleotides line up with TRBD1. The germline V gene encodes CDR1 LGHNA and CDR2 YSLEER. With V trimmed by 6 bases and J by 1 base, 11 bases remained unmatched. This CDR3 has 17 amino acids. The DNA of the CDR3 is TGCGCCAGCAGTCCCCCTCGACAGGGAAAGAACACCGGGGAGCTGTTTTTT. Its translation: CASSPPRQGKNTGELFF.

This clonotype was observed at least ten times. The V gene is TRBV6-5, the J gene TRBJ1-1, with D unresolved. CDR3 size: 15 residues. CDR1 MNHEY and CDR2 SVGAGI come from the germline V gene. V shed 1 base and J shed 0 bases, with 9 bases lying between them. CDR3 loop: CASSYWAQLNTEAFF. The DNA of the CDR3 is TGTGCCAGCAGTTACTGGGCCCAGTTGAACACTGAAGCTTTCTTT.

This chain connects TRBV11-2 to TRBJ1-2; possibly TRBD1 for D (6 bases). The V gene lost 4 bases and the J gene lost 4 bases, with 19 bases spanning the gap. This CDR3 region has 16 residues. CDR1 and CDR2 from the germline V gene are SGHAT and FQNNGV. The CDR3 coding sequence is TGTGCCAGCAGCTCATTGAGGCAGGGGCGGTTCTATGGCTACACCTTC. It translates to CASSSLRQGRFYGYTF.

This clonotype was observed at least ten times. The rearrangement joins TRBV20-1 to TRBJ2-3; no firm D call. Deletions cut 3 bases from V and 7 bases from J, with 8 bases between. CDR1 is DFQATT, CDR2 SNEGSKA, per germline (reference sequence). This CDR3 region has 11 residues. In DNA, the CDR3 is TGCAGTGCTAGTGGGCAGAATACGCAGTATTTT. This encodes CSASGQNTQYF.

The gene calls are TRBV12-3 or TRBV12-4 and TRBJ2-7; 8 nucleotides match TRBD2. The CDR3 totals 12 residues. With 5 bases clipped from V and 5 bases from J, the junction kept 2 bases outside the gene matches. The CDR3 nucleotides read TGTGCCAGCAGTCCGGGGGGGAACGAGCAGTACTTC. This gives the protein CASSPGGNEQYF.